The rows below give T cell receptor beta chains drawn from one sample of a study of radiotherapy plus CTLA-4 blockade in lung cancer. TCRdb keeps only in-frame clones here, not all; method: immunoSEQ multiplex PCR. The profile covers approximately 83,000 clones, with over 70% appearing a single time and 3.5% to 4.5% taken by the ten largest. Here the sequenced sample was peripheral blood, taken from a patient treated with radiotherapy plus ipilimumab. These receptors originate from a human donor with non-small cell lung cancer who had a partial response to radiotherapy plus ipilimumab. Some clones in this sample may be carry-over from other donors' samples. Both conserved end residues are part of each CDR3. The D gene is left open where the match is weak. Some rows mark clone size as missing; the rest say once, few, many or name a class of expanded clone.

v_gene	d_gene	j_gene	abundance	CDR3aa	CDR3nt
TRBV4-2	-	TRBJ2-3	-	CASSPRVGVTDTQYF	TGTGCCAGCAGCCCCCGCGTGGGAGTAACAGATACGCAGTATTTT
TRBV6-5	TRBD1	TRBJ2-5	once	CASSVSTGGWETQYF	TGTGCCAGCAGTGTATCGACAGGGGGCTGGGAGACCCAGTACTTC
TRBV9	TRBD2	TRBJ2-5	-	CASSAGVGGGAGETQYF	TGTGCCAGCAGCGCCGGAGTTGGCGGGGGGGCCGGGGAGACCCAGTACTTC
TRBV5-1	-	TRBJ1-2	-	CASSLGQGNYGYTF	TGCGCCAGCAGCTTGGGTCAGGGAAACTATGGCTACACCTTC
TRBV7-9	-	TRBJ2-3	once	CASSLGGPSGSSDTQYF	TGTGCCAGCAGCTTAGGTGGTCCTAGTGGTTCTTCTGATACGCAGTATTTT
TRBV6-5	-	TRBJ2-7	-	CASSPEGVPSYEQYF	TGTGCCAGCAGTCCTGAGGGGGTTCCCTCCTACGAGCAGTACTTC
TRBV27	-	TRBJ2-3	-	CASSLGRHSDTQYF	TGTGCCAGCAGCCTGGGGAGACATTCGGATACGCAGTATTTT
TRBV4-1	TRBD1	TRBJ1-1	-	CASSQERVAGGEAFF	TGCGCCAGCAGCCAAGAACGAGTGGCAGGGGGTGAAGCTTTCTTT
TRBV9	TRBD2	TRBJ2-3	-	CASSPRLAGETDTQYF	TGTGCCAGCAGCCCGCGGCTAGCGGGGGAGACAGATACGCAGTATTTT
TRBV6-5	-	TRBJ1-1	-	CASSRGTEAFF	TGTGCCAGCAGTCGGGGCACTGAAGCTTTCTTT
TRBV11-2	TRBD1	TRBJ2-2	once	CASSPDRVPGELFF	TGTGCCAGCAGCCCGGACAGGGTTCCCGGGGAGCTGTTTTTT
TRBV27	-	TRBJ1-1	-	CASNVRPGTEAFF	TGTGCCAGCAACGTAAGACCGGGGACTGAAGCTTTCTTT
TRBV11-2	TRBD2	TRBJ2-2	-	CASSLGGGRPGELFF	TGTGCCAGCAGCCTCGGCGGGGGGCGTCCCGGGGAGCTGTTTTTT
TRBV28	TRBD1	TRBJ1-3	-	CATSMDRAGNTIYF	TGTGCCACCTCTATGGACAGGGCTGGAAACACCATATATTTT
TRBV5-1	TRBD1	TRBJ1-1	-	CASSGGTGVTEAFF	TGCGCCAGCAGCGGCGGGACAGGGGTGACTGAAGCTTTCTTT
TRBV5-1	-	TRBJ2-4	-	CASSPGQSNIQYF	TGCGCCAGCAGCCCCGGACAATCAAACATTCAGTACTTC
TRBV2	TRBD1	TRBJ2-5	-	CASKGETGDGETQYF	TGTGCCAGCAAAGGGGAAACAGGGGACGGAGAGACCCAGTACTTC
TRBV18	-	TRBJ1-4	few	CASSKSVNEKLFF	TGTGCCAGCTCGAAATCGGTAAATGAAAAACTGTTTTTT
TRBV5-8	TRBD1	TRBJ1-1	-	CASSVGQGITEAFF	TGTGCCAGCAGCGTGGGACAGGGGATCACTGAAGCTTTCTTT
TRBV7-2	TRBD1	TRBJ1-4	many	CASSLTGPGEKLFF	TGTGCCAGCAGCCTGACAGGGCCTGGGGAAAAACTGTTTTTT
TRBV13	TRBD1	TRBJ2-1	-	CASSRTGNMDEQFF	TGTGCCAGCAGCCGGACAGGGAATATGGATGAGCAGTTCTTC
TRBV7-9	-	TRBJ2-5	few	CASSSHGQETQYF	TGTGCCAGCAGCTCGCACGGCCAAGAGACCCAGTACTTC
TRBV4-1	TRBD2	TRBJ2-7	-	CASSQAPSGDYEQYF	TGCGCCAGCAGCCAAGCGCCTAGCGGGGACTACGAGCAGTACTTC
TRBV5-4	-	TRBJ1-5	-	CASSLGPPGYSNQPQHF	TGTGCCAGCAGCTTGGGCCCCCCAGGGTATAGCAATCAGCCCCAGCATTTT
TRBV2	-	TRBJ1-3	-	CASSEAQQENTIYF	TGTGCCAGCAGTGAAGCGCAACAGGAAAACACCATATATTTT
TRBV6-5	-	TRBJ1-5	few	CASSYSGGQGQPQHF	TGTGCCAGCAGTTACTCGGGTGGCCAGGGACAGCCCCAGCATTTT
TRBV6-1	-	TRBJ2-7	-	CASSPRKGEQYF	TGTGCCAGCAGTCCCCGGAAGGGGGAGCAGTACTTC
TRBV7-2	TRBD1	TRBJ2-5	-	CASSLGPGQGQTQYF	TGTGCCAGCAGCTTAGGACCGGGACAGGGGCAGACCCAGTACTTC
TRBV27	-	TRBJ1-1	-	CASSLSRVRITEAFF	TGTGCCAGCAGTTTATCCAGGGTGAGGATCACTGAAGCTTTCTTT
TRBV11-3	TRBD2	TRBJ2-5	-	CASSLVPSGRERETQYF	TGTGCCAGCAGCTTAGTACCTAGCGGGAGAGAACGAGAGACCCAGTACTTC
TRBV10-3	TRBD1	TRBJ2-7	-	CAISDPTDRGPYEQYF	TGTGCCATCAGTGACCCCACCGACAGGGGGCCCTACGAGCAGTACTTC
TRBV7-8	-	TRBJ1-1	-	CASSSYLTAEAFF	TGTGCCAGCAGCTCCTACTTAACAGCTGAAGCTTTCTTT
TRBV7-2	-	TRBJ1-4	-	CASSLASDPHRANEKLFF	TGTGCCAGCAGCTTAGCTAGTGACCCGCACAGGGCTAATGAAAAACTGTTTTTT
TRBV2	TRBD1	TRBJ1-4	few	CASVLTGGGKLFF	TGTGCCAGCGTACTAACAGGGGGTGGGAAACTGTTTTTT
TRBV9	TRBD1	TRBJ2-2	-	CASSPGQQNTGELFF	TGTGCCAGCAGCCCGGGACAGCAGAACACCGGGGAGCTGTTTTTT